This T cell receptor (beta chain) came from a study of Ad26.COV2.S vaccination and SARS-CoV-2 variants. Study-level information: Among those in the COV1001 Ad26.COV2.S trial arm was the donor. Dosing was one shot or two shots 56 days apart.

The treatment was: some 19 received Ad26.COV2.S at low or high dose, single or two shots; several received placebo; per-sample allocation not given. Collection of the samples took place on day 63 after the first injection of vaccine or placebo. An Ad26 vector was used to express Wuhan-strain SARS-CoV-2 spike as the vaccine. Repertoires were generated with immunoSEQ multiplex PCR, while TCRdb's copy carries only in-frame clones and drops some. In the table there are around 340,000 clones, approximately 90% of which are singletons. In this sample, this clone turned up a few times. After removal of 6 bases from V and 8 bases from J, the junction contained 8 bases not matched to a gene. The V gene's germline CDR1 is LNHDA and CDR2 SQIVND (reference sequence). The CDR3 loop spans 15 amino acids.

The J gene is TRBJ2-1, the V gene TRBV19, with 12 bases fitting TRBD2. Specimen: peripheral blood, collected in a trial of Ad26.COV2.S vaccine versus placebo. The TCR comes from a person between 18 and 60 years old who received the Ad26.COV2.S COVID-19 vaccine or a placebo. CDR3: CASRTSGSGSDEQFF. The CDR3 nucleotides read TGTGCCAGTAGGACTAGCGGGAGCGGGAGCGATGAGCAGTTCTTC.